What follows are 5 T cell receptor beta chains derived from one specimen sequenced in a study of a mutant IDH1 vaccine in newly diagnosed glioma. The time point: baseline, week 1 (first vaccination visit). The treatment is: pre-vaccination baseline after standard-of-care therapy. Data came from immunoSEQ multiplex PCR; TCRdb stores just in-frame clones and leaves some out. Here the sample spans some 90,000 clones, about four fifths being singletons. Sequences were derived from PBMCs, sampled from a glioma patient treated with radiotherapy, temozolomide or both. All receptors come from a man aged 35 to 55 with glioma. Some clones in this sample may be carry-over from other donors' samples.

This chain connects TRBV13 to TRBJ1-1; the D gene is possibly TRBD1 (5 bases). V lost 5 bases and J 0 bases, leaving 19 bases between the germline ends. This CDR3 region has 17 residues. Germline assignment: CDR1 PRHDT and CDR2 FYEKMQ (reference sequence). As DNA, the CDR3 is TGTGCCAGCAGCCCGATGAGGGGCAGGAGAATGAACACTGAAGCTTTCTTT. This gives the protein CASSPMRGRRMNTEAFF.

The chain recombines TRBV6-5 with TRBJ1-4; 11 bases align to TRBD1. This CDR3 has 13 amino acids. Germline V gives CDR1 MNHEY, CDR2 SVGAGI. V lost 6 bases and J lost 10; bases outside the gene matches: 4. CDR3 sequence: CASRKGTGGKLFF. CDR3 bases: TGTGCCAGCAGGAAAGGGACAGGGGGAAAACTGTTTTTT.

The V and J genes are TRBV6-6 and TRBJ1-2; D is perhaps TRBD1 (6 bases). The V and J ends lost 2 bases and 3 bases respectively, with 16 bases between them. In germline, CDR1 is MNHNY, CDR2 SVGAGI (reference sequence). The CDR3 consists of 16 residues. This chain's CDR3 is CASSYLGGGADYGYTF. CDR3 in DNA: TGTGCCAGCAGTTACCTGGGGGGGGGCGCCGACTATGGCTACACCTTC.

This clone was observed a few times. The J gene is TRBJ1-1, the V gene TRBV11-3, with TRBD1 as a possible D gene (5 bases). The germline V gene has CDR1 SGHNT and CDR2 YENEEA. Trimming left V 0 bases short and J 1 base short, with 9 bases between. The CDR3 extends over 15 amino acids. DNA of the CDR3: TGTGCCAGCAGCTTAGACGGCAGGGCGAACACTGAAGCTTTCTTT. Encoded protein: CASSLDGRANTEAFF.

V usage is TRBV7-9 and J usage is TRBJ1-5, with D tentatively TRBD1 (6 bases). The germline V and J ends were trimmed by 4 bases and 9 bases, with 22 bases remaining between them. CDR1 is SEHNR and CDR2 is FQNEAQ in the germline V gene (reference sequence). This CDR3 contains 16 residues. Here the CDR3 reads CASSSSLRDTHPPQHF. CDR3 sequence (DNA): TGTGCCAGCAGCTCCTCATTGCGGGACACCCATCCGCCCCAGCATTTT.